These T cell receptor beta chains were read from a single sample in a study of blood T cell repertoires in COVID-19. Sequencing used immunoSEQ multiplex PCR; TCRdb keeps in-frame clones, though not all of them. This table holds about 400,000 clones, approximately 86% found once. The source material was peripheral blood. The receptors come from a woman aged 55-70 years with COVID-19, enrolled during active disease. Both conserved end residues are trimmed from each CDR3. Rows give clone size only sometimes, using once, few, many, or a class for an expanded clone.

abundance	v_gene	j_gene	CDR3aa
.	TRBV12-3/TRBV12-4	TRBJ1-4	ASGVNEKLF
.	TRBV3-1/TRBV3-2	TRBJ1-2	ASSQDRGRIDGYT
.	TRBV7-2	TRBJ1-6	ASSLAGTGVNSPLH
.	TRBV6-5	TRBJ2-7	ASRQASGARYEQY
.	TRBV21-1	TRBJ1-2	ASSKRGQGDGYT
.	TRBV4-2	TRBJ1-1	ASSQAYQGGTEAF
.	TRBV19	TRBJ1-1	ASSQGHTNTEAF
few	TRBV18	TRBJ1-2	ASSSNEGAYGYT
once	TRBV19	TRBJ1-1	ASRRTGLLGTEAF
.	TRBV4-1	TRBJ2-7	ASSHLAGGPPSYEQY
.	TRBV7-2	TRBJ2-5	ASSLESDGTQY
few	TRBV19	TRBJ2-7	ASSITRTGGRDEQY
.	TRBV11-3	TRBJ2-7	ASSLGGTPNKQY
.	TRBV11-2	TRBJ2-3	ASSQIQGTGTDTQY
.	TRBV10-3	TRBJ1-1	AISEGAVEAF
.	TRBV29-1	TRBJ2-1	SVVKGTSGGVNEQF
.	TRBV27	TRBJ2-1	ASSFGSGGAFEQF
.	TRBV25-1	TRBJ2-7	ASSESRTGGISYEQY
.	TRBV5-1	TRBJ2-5	ASSRGGVETQY
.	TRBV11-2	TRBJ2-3	ASSSGQNTDTQY
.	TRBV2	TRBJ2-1	ASQGLHEQF
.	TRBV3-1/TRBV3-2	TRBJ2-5	ASSQAGVETQY
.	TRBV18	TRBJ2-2	ASSLARADTGELF
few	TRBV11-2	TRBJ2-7	ASSLALGQGYEQY